This T cell receptor (beta chain) was found in a study of OX40 agonist ivuxolimab in advanced cancers. Study background: Six ivuxolimab dose levels, 0.01 to 10 mg/kg, were given intravenously every 2 weeks.

CDR1 is SGHRS, CDR2 YFSETQ, per germline. The V gene lost 0 bases and the J gene lost 2 bases, with 5 bases spanning the gap. There are 13 residues in the CDR3. This table comes from immunoSEQ multiplex PCR, and its TCRdb copy is limited to in-frame clones, with some not included. Seen here are around 63,000 clones, roughly nine tenths observed once, and the top ten hold approximately 10%. The material sequenced was CD4+ or CD8+ T cells sorted from blood, taken in a trial of the OX40 agonist ivuxolimab. This receptor was obtained from an adult with an advanced solid tumor such as melanoma, head and neck, liver or kidney cancer. The chain couples TRBV5-1 to TRBJ1-1; D gene uncertain. As DNA, the CDR3 is TGCGCCAGCAGCTTGGATACAAACACTGAAGCTTTCTTT. Its translation is CASSLDTNTEAFF.